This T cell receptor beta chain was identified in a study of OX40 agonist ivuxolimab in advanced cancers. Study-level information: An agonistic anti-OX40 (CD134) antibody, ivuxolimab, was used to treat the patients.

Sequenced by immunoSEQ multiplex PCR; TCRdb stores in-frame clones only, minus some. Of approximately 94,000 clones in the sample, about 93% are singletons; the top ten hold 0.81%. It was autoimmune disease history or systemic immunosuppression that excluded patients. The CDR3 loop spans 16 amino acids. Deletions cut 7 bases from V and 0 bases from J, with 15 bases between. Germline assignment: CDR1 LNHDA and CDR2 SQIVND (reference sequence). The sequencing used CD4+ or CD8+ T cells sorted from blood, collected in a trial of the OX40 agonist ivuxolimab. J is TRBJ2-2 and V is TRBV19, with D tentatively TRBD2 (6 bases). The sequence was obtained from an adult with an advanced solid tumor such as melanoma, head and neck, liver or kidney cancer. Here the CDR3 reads CASKVIAGPNTGELFF. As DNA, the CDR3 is TGTGCCAGTAAAGTAATTGCGGGGCCGAACACCGGGGAGCTGTTTTTT.